This T cell receptor beta chain was found in a study of glioma-infiltrating T cells. Broader study findings: Tissue and blood shared very few CDR3 sequences.

As for this clonotype: No antigen is known for it. One end of the junction varies from germline; a read error may be responsible.

The iRepertoire nested amplicon-rescue multiplex PCR amplified TCR alpha and beta CDR3s from RNA. Tissue mRNA or PBMC total RNA, roughly 85-450 ng, went into one-step reverse transcription and amplification. MiXCR, applied by TCRdb to the multiplex PCR reads, yields one record per CDR3 protein. The table includes about 200,000 distinct CDR3 sequences, around 30% detected once. This receptor was obtained from a human donor with low-grade glioma or glioblastoma, undergoing nonglioma brain surgery, or in good health (not recorded which). What was sequenced was glioma tissue, nonneoplastic brain tissue, or PBMCs (not recorded which).

Here the CDR3 DNA reads TGTGCCAGCAACTTAAGGACGGGCAATTCACCCCTCCACTTT. Its translation is CASNLRTGNSPLHF. This rearrangement joins TRBV7-9 to TRBJ1-6; D is ambiguous. The germline gives CDR1 SEHNR, CDR2 FQNEAQ (reference sequence). The CDR3 covers 14 residues. Drawing the rest from reference TRBV7-9 and TRBJ1-6, the complete variable domain is DTGVSQNPRHKITKRGQNVTFRCDPISEHNRLYWYRQTLGQGPEFLTYFQNEAQLEKSRLLSDRFSAERPKGSFSTLEIQRTEQGDSAMYLCASNLRTGNSPLHFGNGTRLTVT.